Below are 28 T cell receptor beta chains sequenced from a single sample in a study of human T cells and chemical hapten exposure. Using its own MiXCR run on the RACE reads, TCRdb lists one record per CDR3 protein. Here the sample spans a few hundred thousand distinct CDR3 sequences, around 5.5% being singletons. Sample time point: pre-sensitization, week 0. Treatment specified: therapeutic diphenylcyclopropenone sensitization with weekly scalp DPC. Source: whole blood, taken in connection with sensitization to the hapten diphenylcyclopropenone (DPC). The receptor source for this set is a woman between 18 and 29 years old with alopecia areata. Some clones in this sample may be carry-over from other donors' samples.

This clonotype was counted at least ten times. The CDR3 DNA sequence: TGTGCCAGCAGCCCTACAGGGTCTCTTCAGCCCCAGCATTTT. It codes for CASSPTGSLQPQHF. The chain has TRBV12-3 or TRBV12-4 and TRBJ1-5; perhaps TRBD1 as D (6 bases). CDR3 size: 14 residues. V lost 6 bases, J lost 6 bases, and 15 bases lay in between.

This clonotype occurred a few times. CDR3 loop: CASSQGLEGQFF. The CDR3 bases are TGTGCCAGCAGCCAAGGGTTGGAAGGGCAGTTCTTC. The chain uses TRBV14 and TRBJ2-1, with D unresolved. Germline CDR1 reads SGHDN; CDR2 reads FVKESK. This CDR3 region has 12 residues. V gave up 1 base and J gave up 12 bases, with 10 bases separating them.

This clonotype was found many times. V gene TRBV28 combines with J gene TRBJ1-5; D unresolved. CDR1 and CDR2 from the germline V gene are MDHEN and SYDVKM. This CDR3 contains 14 residues. The V gene lost 2 bases and the J gene lost 6 bases, with 11 bases spanning the gap. CDR3: CASSLSYASQPQHF. Written as DNA, the CDR3 is TGTGCCAGCAGTTTAAGTTACGCGAGTCAGCCCCAGCATTTT.

In its sample, this clonotype was seen many times. The rearrangement uses TRBV10-1 and TRBJ1-5; D is undetermined. The CDR3 extends over 16 amino acids. The germline V gene has CDR1 WNHNN and CDR2 SYGVQD (reference sequence). Deletions cut 0 bases from V and 0 bases from J, with 9 bases between. DNA of the CDR3: TGCGCCAGCAGTGAGTCGACTAGGCCTAGCAATCAGCCCCAGCATTTT. Translation gives CASSESTRPSNQPQHF.

This clonotype was detected many times. V is TRBV12-3 or TRBV12-4 and J is TRBJ1-1; D call uncertain. This CDR3 spans 13 amino acids. Trimming shortened V by 4 bases and J by 3 bases, and 9 bases separated the two germline ends. In DNA, the CDR3 is TGTGCCAGCAGTTCTCAGGTATACACTGAAGCTTTCTTT. This translates into CASSSQVYTEAFF.

The V call is TRBV4-3, the J call TRBJ2-7; no clear D gene. V was cut by 1 base and J by 2 bases, with 12 bases left in between. This CDR3 spans 15 amino acids. CDR1 LGHNA and CDR2 YSLEER come from the germline V gene. CDR3 nucleotides: TGCGCCAGCAGCCAAGGGCGGAAGGGCCCCTACGAGCAGTACTTC. Its protein is CASSQGRKGPYEQYF.

The chain uses TRBV5-5 and TRBJ2-3, with D hard to call. Trimming cost V 1 base and J 9 bases, with 12 bases left between them. The CDR3 spans 13 residues. From germline, CDR1 is SGHKS and CDR2 YYEKEE (reference sequence). CDR3 in amino acids: CASSLSPKATQYF. CDR3 coding DNA: TGTGCCAGCAGCTTGTCCCCTAAGGCGACGCAGTATTTT.

This clonotype appeared many times. V gene TRBV3-1 combines with J gene TRBJ2-7; TRBD2 matches 12 bases. V was pared by 1 base and J by 3 bases, with 4 bases of the junction left unmatched. The length of the CDR3 is 16 residues. CDR1 and CDR2 (germline): LGHDT, YNNKEL (reference sequence). CDR3 protein: CASSQGLAGVNYEQYF. The CDR3 nucleotides read TGTGCCAGCAGCCAAGGACTAGCGGGGGTGAACTACGAGCAGTACTTC.

This clonotype was observed many times. The chain links TRBV27 to TRBJ2-7; 7 positions match TRBD1. Germline V gene data show CDR1 as MNHEY and CDR2 as SMNVEV (reference sequence). The trim removed 10 bases at V and 4 bases at J, leaving 19 bases unmatched. This CDR3 is built from 16 residues. The CDR3 spells CATRFRSTGARYEQYF. DNA of the CDR3: TGTGCCACCAGGTTTCGGAGCACAGGGGCCCGATACGAGCAGTACTTC.

V usage is TRBV2 and J usage is TRBJ1-2; a weak D match, TRBD1 (6 bases). The V end lost 2 bases, the J end lost 4 bases, and 14 bases lay between the germline ends. The CDR3 spans 15 residues. The germline V gene has CDR1 SNHLY and CDR2 FYNNEI. The CDR3 region is CASSESLTGIYGYTF. CDR3 bases: TGTGCCAGCAGTGAATCCCTAACAGGGATCTATGGCTACACCTTC.

This clonotype occurred many times. A much larger clone lies one base from this, so it may be a read error. This chain connects TRBV7-9 to TRBJ1-1; the D is unclear. Trimming pared 1 base from V and 2 bases from J, leaving 8 bases between. CDR3 length: 14 residues. CDR1 SEHNR and CDR2 FQNEAQ come from the germline V gene (reference sequence). The CDR3, as DNA: TGTGCCAGCAGCTTAGGTGCGGGAAACACTGAAGCTTTCTTT. Protein sequence: CASSLGAGNTEAFF.

This clonotype was counted between two and nine times. DNA of the CDR3: TGTGCCAGCAGCTTGGAGTTGTTCCCTTTCCTTCCGCCACGCGGCATTCAGTACTTC. Translation: CASSLELFPFLPPRGIQYF. This chain uses TRBV5-5 with TRBJ2-4, with D uncertain. The CDR3 is 19 amino acids. Per the germline V gene, CDR1 is SGHKS and CDR2 is YYEKEE (reference sequence). Trimming cost V 0 bases and J 9 bases, with 28 bases left between them.

This clonotype was seen many times. The rearrangement uses TRBV4-2 and TRBJ2-1; D is perhaps TRBD2 (6 bases). Trimming took off 3 bases at V and 0 bases at J, with 9 bases between the two ends. The CDR3 spans 15 residues. The germline gives CDR1 LGHNA, CDR2 YNFKEQ. This chain's CDR3 is CASSQAGSSYNEQFF. The CDR3 region has the DNA TGTGCCAGCAGCCAGGCCGGGAGCTCCTACAATGAGCAGTTCTTC.

The rearrangement links TRBV29-1 to TRBJ2-5, with 7 bases that match TRBD1. CDR1 and CDR2 (germline): SQVTM, ANQGSEA. The CDR3 covers 13 residues. V dropped 4 bases and J dropped 4; count of bases not matched to a gene: 6. The CDR3 loop reads CSVAAPGGETQYF. The CDR3 coding sequence is TGCAGCGTTGCCGCCCCAGGGGGAGAGACCCAGTACTTC.

This clonotype was picked up many times. The V gene is TRBV28, the J gene TRBJ2-7; no clear D gene. With 3 bases removed from V and 1 base from J, the gap between germline ends came to 13 bases. The CDR3 is 15 amino acids. Germline assignment: CDR1 MDHEN and CDR2 SYDVKM. The CDR3 reads CASSFSSGPSYEQYF. The CDR3 DNA reads TGTGCCAGCAGTTTCTCCTCCGGACCGTCCTACGAGCAGTACTTC.

This sequence joins TRBV7-2 and TRBJ1-2; D perhaps matches TRBD1 (6 bases). The CDR3 runs 14 residues. In germline, CDR1 is SGHTA, CDR2 FQGNSA. V was trimmed by 8 bases and J by 6 bases, leaving 19 bases between them. CDR3 DNA sequence: TGTGCCAGCGTCCCCCCCGGCAGGGGAAATGGCTACACCTTC. Its protein product is CASVPPGRGNGYTF.

In this sample, this clonotype turned up many times. The chain employs TRBV7-6 and TRBJ2-1, with 7 nucleotides matching TRBD2. With 5 bases clipped from V and 7 bases from J, the junction kept 8 bases outside the gene matches. This CDR3 region has 14 residues. CDR1 is SGHVS and CDR2 is FNYEAQ in the germline V gene. The CDR3 DNA reads as TGTGCCAGCAGCCCTGGGGGGGTCAGGAATGAGCAGTTCTTC. Its protein product is CASSPGGVRNEQFF.

This clonotype was counted ten times or more. V is TRBV29-1 and J is TRBJ2-3, with a tentative D call TRBD2 (7 bases). Germline-derived CDR1 and CDR2 are SQVTM and ANQGSEA. V was pared by 6 bases and J by 4 bases, with 17 bases between. The length of the CDR3 is 14 residues. The CDR3 reads CSVEVLGGADTQYF. The DNA for the CDR3 is TGCAGCGTAGAGGTCTTAGGGGGGGCAGATACGCAGTATTTT.

This clonotype was observed at least ten times. V usage is TRBV12-3 or TRBV12-4 and J usage is TRBJ1-1; tentative D call: TRBD1 (6 bases). V lost 5 bases to trimming and J lost 0 bases, with 10 bases between them. This CDR3 has 14 amino acids. This CDR3 reads CASSGQFMNTEAFF. The CDR3 bases are TGTGCCAGCAGTGGACAGTTCATGAACACTGAAGCTTTCTTT.

This clonotype was observed many times. The chain uses TRBV20-1 and TRBJ2-7; maybe TRBD1 (5 bases). The CDR3 sequence is 11 residues long. Germline lookup yields CDR1 DFQATT and CDR2 SNEGSKA (reference sequence). The V gene lost 7 bases and the J gene lost 5 bases, with 12 bases spanning the gap. CDR3 sequence: CSVMQGNEQYF. The CDR3 DNA is TGCAGTGTCATGCAGGGAAACGAGCAGTACTTC.

This clonotype has at least ten counts. This chain uses TRBV5-1 with TRBJ2-1; D remains ambiguous. This CDR3 is 14 amino acids long. Germline V gene data show CDR1 as SGHRS and CDR2 as YFSETQ. V was clipped by 4 bases and J by 3 bases, with 11 bases between them. The chain's CDR3 is CASSPGPNYNEQFF. As DNA, the CDR3 is TGCGCCAGCAGCCCGGGCCCGAACTACAATGAGCAGTTCTTC. The whole variable domain, filled in from reference TRBV5-1 and TRBJ2-1, reads KAGVTQTPRYLIKTRGQQVTLSCSPISGHRSVSWYQQTPGQGLQFLFEYFSETQRNKGNFPGRFSGRQFSNSRSEMNVSTLELGDSALYLCASSPGPNYNEQFFGPGTRLTVL.

The chain employs TRBV12-3 or TRBV12-4 and TRBJ1-2; perhaps TRBD1 as D (5 bases). The CDR3 extends over 13 amino acids. Trimming removed 5 bases at V and 8 bases at J, with 15 bases between. Here the CDR3 reads CASSTPQGRGYTF. Written as DNA, the CDR3 is TGTGCCAGCAGTACCCCCCAGGGTCGCGGCTACACCTTC.

Many counts were recorded for this clonotype. The chain is built from TRBV29-1 and TRBJ1-2; 7 bases agree with TRBD1. The CDR3 sequence is 14 residues long. CDR1 and CDR2 from the germline V gene are SQVTM and ANQGSEA. The V and J ends lost 7 bases and 2 bases, in that order; junction bases with no gene match: 10. In DNA form, the CDR3 reads TGCAGCGATCGAACCCGGGACAGCAACTATGGCTACACCTTC. This gives the protein CSDRTRDSNYGYTF.

Note on this clonotype: Being one base from a much bigger clone, this may be a read error. The chain carries TRBV4-2 and TRBJ2-1; D not certain. With 1 base removed from V and 5 bases from J, the gap between germline ends came to 3 bases. The CDR3 totals 12 residues. Germline V gives CDR1 LGHNA, CDR2 YNFKEQ. The CDR3 protein is CASSQVNNEQFF. DNA for the CDR3: TGTGCCAGCAGCCAAGTTAACAATGAGCAGTTCTTC.

The rearrangement uses TRBV6-2 or TRBV6-3 and TRBJ2-2; a possible D gene is TRBD1 (6 bases). In germline, CDR1 is MNHEY, CDR2 SVGEGT. The CDR3 covers 17 residues. Trimming pared 1 base from V and 4 bases from J, leaving 16 bases between. This CDR3 is CASSYFATGGATGELFF. In DNA, the CDR3 is TGTGCCAGCAGTTACTTCGCGACAGGCGGTGCCACCGGGGAGCTGTTTTTT.

This clonotype was seen more than once but under ten times. The J gene is TRBJ2-5, the V gene TRBV4-2; perhaps TRBD2 as D (5 bases). V was cut by 4 bases and J by 2 bases, with 11 bases left in between. CDR3 length: 14 residues. Germline assignment: CDR1 LGHNA and CDR2 YNFKEQ. This chain's CDR3 is CASSPEDFQETQYF. Here the CDR3 DNA reads TGTGCCAGCAGCCCCGAGGACTTTCAAGAGACCCAGTACTTC.

CDR3 residues: CASSQDRGLNIYEQYF. The CDR3 DNA reads as TGCGCCAGCAGCCAAGATCGAGGACTTAATATATACGAGCAGTACTTC. The chain combines TRBV4-3 with TRBJ2-7; perhaps TRBD2 as D (5 bases). V dropped 0 bases and J dropped 4 bases, with 16 bases sitting between them. This CDR3 contains 16 residues. Looked up from germline, CDR1 is LGHNA and CDR2 is YSLEER.

This sequence joins TRBV7-8 and TRBJ2-1; 9 positions agree with TRBD2. The CDR3 consists of 15 residues. With 7 bases clipped from V and 8 bases from J, the junction kept 12 bases outside the gene matches. CDR1 and CDR2 (germline): SGHVS, FQNEAQ. The CDR3 sequence is CASIPSGRGGHEQFF. The CDR3 DNA reads TGTGCCAGCATCCCCAGTGGGCGGGGGGGCCATGAGCAGTTCTTC.